This TCR beta chain originates from a study of T cells in Graves' hyperthyroidism and ophthalmopathy. The CDR3 is 15 residues long. Trimming removed 0 bases from V and 4 bases from J, with 9 bases in between. CDR1 and CDR2 from the germline V gene are LNHNV and YYDKDF (reference sequence). The investigators amplified TCR beta CDR3 regions from RNA transcripts. The TCR CDR3 first-round RT-PCR relied on the HTBI primer set. TCRdb called the multiplex PCR reads again in MiXCR, with one record for every CDR3 protein. This sample has about 400,000 distinct CDR3 sequences, with roughly 15% found just once. Points from the study as a whole: Clonotypes that were expanded in thyroid above 0.001 mostly appeared in blood too.

This clonotype was seen repeatedly, ten times or more. The antigen is undetermined. This chain links TRBV15 with TRBJ2-2; D may be TRBD1 or TRBD2 (5 bases each). Sample: blood. This clonotype originated in a woman aged 18-30 years with Graves' hyperthyroidism. Here the CDR3 DNA reads TGTGCCACCAGCAGAGATCGGGGCCGCACCGGGGAGCTGTTTTTT. Protein sequence: CATSRDRGRTGELFF.